This T cell receptor (beta chain) emerged from a study of blood T cell repertoires in COVID-19. Study context: Specimens from acute and convalescent COVID-19 originated in the United States, Italy and Spain. Sources were T cells, B-cell-depleted T cells, or PBMCs; the material itself was cDNA or gDNA.

This CDR3 region has 15 residues. V trimming: 0 bases; J trimming: 3 bases; junction bases outside the gene matches: 1. The germline V gene has CDR1 MNHEY and CDR2 SVGAGI. Original data processing: Reference gene primer amplification gave nucleated cell count estimates. Profiled with immunoSEQ multiplex PCR; TCRdb holds only in-frame clones, not every one. D and trimming were read from the DNA, whereas the V and J calls and clone size are those reported in that table. The repertoire holds about 120,000 clones, with about four fifths as singletons. The TCR was taken from a man aged 70 or older with acute or convalescent COVID-19. This chain connects TRBV6-5 to TRBJ2-7, with 11 bases lining up with TRBD1. The material sequenced was peripheral blood. CDR3 in DNA: TGTGCCAGCAGTTACTCCGGGACAGGGGGCTACGAGCAGTACTTC. This gives the protein CASSYSGTGGYEQYF.